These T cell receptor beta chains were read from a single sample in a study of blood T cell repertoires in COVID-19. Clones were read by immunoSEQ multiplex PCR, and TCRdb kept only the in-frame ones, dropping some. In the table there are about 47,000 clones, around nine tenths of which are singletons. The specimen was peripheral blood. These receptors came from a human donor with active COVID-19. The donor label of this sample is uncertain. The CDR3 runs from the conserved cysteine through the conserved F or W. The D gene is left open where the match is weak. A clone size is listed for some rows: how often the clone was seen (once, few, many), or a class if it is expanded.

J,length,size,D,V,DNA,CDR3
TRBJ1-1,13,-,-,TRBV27,TGTGCCAGCAGTTTCGTTGTGAACACTGAAGCTTTCTTT,CASSFVVNTEAFF
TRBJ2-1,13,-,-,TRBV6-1,TGTGCCAGCAGTGAAAGGAGGAACAATGAGCAGTTCTTC,CASSERRNNEQFF
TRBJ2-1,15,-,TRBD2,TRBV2,TGTGCCAGCAGCTGGGGAAGCGGGGGCGACAATGAGCAGTTCTTC,CASSWGSGGDNEQFF
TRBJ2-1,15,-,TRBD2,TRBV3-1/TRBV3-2,TGTGCCAGCAGCCGAATGGGACTAGCGCGAAATGAGCAGTTCTTC,CASSRMGLARNEQFF
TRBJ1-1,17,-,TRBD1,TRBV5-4,TGTGCCAGCAGCCCATCCAACCGGGACAGGGTTAACACTGAAGCTTTCTTT,CASSPSNRDRVNTEAFF
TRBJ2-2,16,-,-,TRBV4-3,TGCGCCAGCAGCCTGGGCGGGGGCGAGGGCACCGGGGAGCTGTTTTTT,CASSLGGGEGTGELFF
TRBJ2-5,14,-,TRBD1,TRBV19,TGTGCCAGTTCTATTGAGGGACAGGGAGAGACCCAGTACTTC,CASSIEGQGETQYF
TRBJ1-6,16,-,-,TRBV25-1,TGTGCCAGCAGTGTAGGATGGCATCTAGGGGGATCACCCCTCCACTTT,CASSVGWHLGGSPLHF
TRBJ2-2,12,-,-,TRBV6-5,TGTGCCACCGGCCCCGGGAGCGGGGAGCTGTTTTTT,CATGPGSGELFF
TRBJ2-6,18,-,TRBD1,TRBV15,TGTGCCACCAGCGTAAACTTAGGGGGCATGGGTGGGGCCAACGTCCTGACTTTC,CATSVNLGGMGGANVLTF
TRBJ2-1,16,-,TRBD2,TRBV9,TGTGCCAGCAGCGTATGGGGACTAGCGGGAAAGGATGAGCAGTTCTTC,CASSVWGLAGKDEQFF
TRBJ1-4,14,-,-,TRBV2,TGTGCCAGCAGTGACCCCAGGTTAAATGAAAAACTGTTTTTT,CASSDPRLNEKLFF
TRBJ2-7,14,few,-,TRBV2,TGTGCCAGCAGTCTAGATCCGGGATACTACGAGCAGTACTTC,CASSLDPGYYEQYF
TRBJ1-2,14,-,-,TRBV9,TGTGCCAGCAGCGTAGCTGGAGACAACTATGGCTACACCTTC,CASSVAGDNYGYTF
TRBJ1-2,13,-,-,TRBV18,TGTGCCAGCTCCTTGGGGGCGGACTATGGCTACACCTTC,CASSLGADYGYTF
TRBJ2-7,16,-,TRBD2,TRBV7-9,TGTGCCTCCCGGATTTGGACTAGCGGGAGACCCTACGAGCAGTACTTC,CASRIWTSGRPYEQYF
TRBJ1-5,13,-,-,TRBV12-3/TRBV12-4,TGTGCCAGCAGTTCAGGGAACAATCAGCCCCAGCATTTT,CASSSGNNQPQHF
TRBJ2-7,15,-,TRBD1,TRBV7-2,TGTGCCAGCAGCAAGGACAGGGAGGTGGCCTACGAGCAGTACTTC,CASSKDREVAYEQYF
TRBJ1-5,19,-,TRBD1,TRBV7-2,TGTGCCAGCAGCACAGTACGGGACAGCGTCTTTAGGAACAATCAGCCCCAGCATTTT,CASSTVRDSVFRNNQPQHF
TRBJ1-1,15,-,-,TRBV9,TGTGCCAGCAGCATCCGGGACTTAGACCGGGCTGAAGCTTTCTTT,CASSIRDLDRAEAFF
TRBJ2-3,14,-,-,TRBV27,TGTGCCAGCAGTTCCATCCCGGTCCCAGATACGCAGTATTTT,CASSSIPVPDTQYF
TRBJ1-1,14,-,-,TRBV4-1,TGCGCCAGCAGCCAAGATCACAGGGCCAATGAAGCTTTCTTT,CASSQDHRANEAFF
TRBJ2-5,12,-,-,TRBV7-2,TGTGCCAGCAGCACAAATCCCGGGGCCCAGTACTTC,CASSTNPGAQYF
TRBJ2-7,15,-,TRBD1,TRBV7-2,TGTGCCAGCAGCCAAGACAGGGGTTTTGCCAACGAGCAGTACTTC,CASSQDRGFANEQYF
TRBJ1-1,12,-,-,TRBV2,TGTGCCAGCAGTGACAGAGGCGTTGAAGCTTTCTTT,CASSDRGVEAFF
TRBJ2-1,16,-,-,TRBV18,TGTGCCAGCTCACCTGGGACACCTCAGAGCCACAATGAGCAGTTCTTC,CASSPGTPQSHNEQFF
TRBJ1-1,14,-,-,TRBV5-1,TGCGCCAGCAGCGAACCTGAGGGGGGGATGGTAGCTTTCTTT,CASSEPEGGMVAFF